This TCR beta chain stems from a study of cytomegalovirus exposure and HLA in healthy donors. General observations from the study: Associated with cytomegalovirus, according to the listing, were around 160 TCR beta chains. An analysis was carried out at a later point. It showed that HLA-associated TCR beta chains were more clonally expanded than equally common non-associated chains. Presence/absence analyses treated sequencing depth as roughly uniform across donors. Association of roughly 18,000 TCR beta sequences with HLA alleles was found at 0.05 false discovery rate in a later analysis.

PCR employed 60 Vbeta and 13 Jbeta primers. Data came from immunoSEQ multiplex PCR; TCRdb stores just in-frame clones and leaves some out. Here the sample spans roughly 120,000 clones, 55% to 75% being singletons. This clone was recorded a few times. Its antigen is currently unknown. Germline V lookup: CDR1 KGHSH, CDR2 LQKENI. V was cut by 2 bases and J by 8 bases, with 12 bases left in between. The CDR3 loop spans 13 amino acids. The source is a woman in her forties in good health and CMV-seropositive. J is TRBJ1-2 and V is TRBV18; D uncertain. Input material: PBMCs. For the CDR3, the DNA is TGTGCCAGCTCACCAGAGGTAGATCGGGGCTACACCTTC. Protein product: CASSPEVDRGYTF.